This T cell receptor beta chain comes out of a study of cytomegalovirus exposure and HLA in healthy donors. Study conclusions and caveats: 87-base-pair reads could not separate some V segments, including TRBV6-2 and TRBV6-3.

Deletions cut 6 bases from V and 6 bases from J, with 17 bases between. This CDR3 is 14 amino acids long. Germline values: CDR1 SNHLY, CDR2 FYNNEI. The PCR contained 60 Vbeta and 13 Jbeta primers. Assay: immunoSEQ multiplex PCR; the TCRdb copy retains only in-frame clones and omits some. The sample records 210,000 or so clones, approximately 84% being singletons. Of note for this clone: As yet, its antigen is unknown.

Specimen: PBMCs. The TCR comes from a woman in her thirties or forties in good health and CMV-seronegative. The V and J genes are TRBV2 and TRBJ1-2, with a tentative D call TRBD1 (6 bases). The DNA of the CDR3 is TGTGCCAGCAGAGGGACGCCTCAGGGGCATGGCTACACCTTC. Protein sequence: CASRGTPQGHGYTF.